This TCR beta chain appears in the sequencing data of a study of T-cell memory formation after mild COVID-19. Study outcomes and limitations: Those CD4+ clones that contracted were mainly in CM and EM (CD8+ ones in EMRA). That cross-reactive memory joined was suggested by some responding clones appearing in pre-infection memory. Later expanders leaned toward CD4+, whereas clones contracting from day 15 to 85 were balanced CD4/CD8.

The CDR3 runs to 15 residues. With 2 bases removed from V and 2 bases from J, the gap between germline ends came to 10 bases. This clonotype was detected a few times. Its antigen is undetermined. Employing constant-segment primers, 5'RACE generated TCR alpha and TCR beta cDNA libraries bearing sample barcodes and UMIs. TCRdb independently ran MiXCR on the 5' RACE reads; one entry per CDR3 protein. In the table there are tens of thousands of distinct CDR3 sequences, 7.3% of which are singletons. Material: PBMCs or a T cell subset sorted from them (not recorded which). This chain links TRBV12-3 or TRBV12-4 with TRBJ2-1; D ambiguous. The origin of this receptor is a man in his late teens or twenties who had mild COVID-19 (a few samples of this study predate the infection). Cell type and time point are not known. The CDR3 DNA is TGTGCCAGCAGTTTATACGCTGGCCCCTACAATGAGCAGTTCTTC. This encodes CASSLYAGPYNEQFF.